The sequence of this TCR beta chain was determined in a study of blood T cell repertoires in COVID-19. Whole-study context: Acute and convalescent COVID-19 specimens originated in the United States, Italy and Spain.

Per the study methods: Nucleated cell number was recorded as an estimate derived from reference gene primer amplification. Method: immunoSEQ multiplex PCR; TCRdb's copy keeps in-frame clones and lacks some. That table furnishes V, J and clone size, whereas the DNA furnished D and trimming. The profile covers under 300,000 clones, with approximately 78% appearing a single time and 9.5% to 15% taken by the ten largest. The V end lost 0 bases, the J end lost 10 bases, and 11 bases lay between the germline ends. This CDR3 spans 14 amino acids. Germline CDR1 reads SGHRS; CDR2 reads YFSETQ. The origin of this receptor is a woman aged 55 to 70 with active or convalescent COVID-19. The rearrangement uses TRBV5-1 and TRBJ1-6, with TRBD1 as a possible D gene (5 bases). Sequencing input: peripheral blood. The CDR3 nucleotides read TGCGCCAGCAGCTTGGACGGGGGTCAATCACCCCTCCACTTT. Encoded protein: CASSLDGGQSPLHF. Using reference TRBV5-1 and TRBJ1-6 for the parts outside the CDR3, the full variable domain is KAGVTQTPRYLIKTRGQQVTLSCSPISGHRSVSWYQQTPGQGLQFLFEYFSETQRNKGNFPGRFSGRQFSNSRSEMNVSTLELGDSALYLCASSLDGGQSPLHFGNGTRLTVT.